This is a list of T cell receptor beta chains from one sample in a study of cytomegalovirus exposure and HLA in healthy donors. Method: immunoSEQ multiplex PCR; TCRdb's copy keeps in-frame clones and lacks some. Of nearly 200,000 clones listed, 60% to 80% are singletons. The sample taken for sequencing was PBMCs. These receptors were obtained from a woman in her thirties in good health and CMV-seropositive. The CDR3 runs from the conserved cysteine through the conserved F or W. A D gene is named only where the DNA matches it firmly. Some rows mark clone size as missing; the rest say once, few, many or name a class of expanded clone.

cdr3_nt: TGTGCCAGCCAGGACCTCCAGGGTGAAAAACTGTTTTTT
cdr3_aa: CASQDLQGEKLFF
j_call: TRBJ1-4
cdr3_length: 13
d_call: NA
v_call: TRBV28
clone_size: NA

cdr3_nt: TGTGCCAGCAAGGGTGGGGGAGGTACCTACAATGAGCAGTTCTTC
cdr3_aa: CASKGGGGTYNEQFF
j_call: TRBJ2-1
cdr3_length: 15
d_call: NA
v_call: TRBV28
clone_size: NA

cdr3_nt: TGCAGTGCTACCCCGGGTTTCTTT
cdr3_aa: CSATPGFF
j_call: TRBJ1-1
cdr3_length: 8
d_call: NA
v_call: TRBV20-1
clone_size: NA

cdr3_nt: TGTGCCTGGAGTACAGGGGGCGGTCAGCCCCAGCATTTT
cdr3_aa: CAWSTGGGQPQHF
j_call: TRBJ1-5
cdr3_length: 13
d_call: TRBD1
v_call: TRBV30
clone_size: NA

cdr3_nt: TGTGCCAGCAGCGCAAGACACAGGGGACTCACTGAAGCTTTCTTT
cdr3_aa: CASSARHRGLTEAFF
j_call: TRBJ1-1
cdr3_length: 15
d_call: TRBD1
v_call: TRBV7-6
clone_size: NA

cdr3_nt: TGTGCCAGCAGCCGCGGACAGGGGGGCAATCAGCCCCAGCATTTT
cdr3_aa: CASSRGQGGNQPQHF
j_call: TRBJ1-5
cdr3_length: 15
d_call: TRBD1
v_call: TRBV7-9
clone_size: NA

cdr3_nt: TGTGCCAGTAGTGGGACAGGGGGCGTGTACGAGACCCAGTACTTC
cdr3_aa: CASSGTGGVYETQYF
j_call: TRBJ2-5
cdr3_length: 15
d_call: TRBD1
v_call: TRBV19
clone_size: NA

cdr3_nt: TGTGCCAGCAGTTCGGGGGTCTACTACGAGCAGTACTTC
cdr3_aa: CASSSGVYYEQYF
j_call: TRBJ2-7
cdr3_length: 13
d_call: NA
v_call: TRBV6-5
clone_size: NA

cdr3_nt: TGTGCCAGCAGTTACTCGGGCAGGGAAGGTCAGCCCCAGCATTTT
cdr3_aa: CASSYSGREGQPQHF
j_call: TRBJ1-5
cdr3_length: 15
d_call: NA
v_call: TRBV6-5
clone_size: once

cdr3_nt: TGCAGCGTTGAAGGCTTCCGGGACAGGGGGCGACCCGGGGAGCTGTTTTTT
cdr3_aa: CSVEGFRDRGRPGELFF
j_call: TRBJ2-2
cdr3_length: 17
d_call: TRBD1
v_call: TRBV29-1
clone_size: NA

cdr3_nt: TGTGCCAGCGCGGGAGGGCCCCGGGAGACCCAGTACTTC
cdr3_aa: CASAGGPRETQYF
j_call: TRBJ2-5
cdr3_length: 13
d_call: TRBD2
v_call: TRBV7-7
clone_size: NA

cdr3_nt: TGTGCCAGTACACGTGATTATGGGCTCGCCAAGGGCTACACCTTC
cdr3_aa: CASTRDYGLAKGYTF
j_call: TRBJ1-2
cdr3_length: 15
d_call: NA
v_call: TRBV19
clone_size: NA

cdr3_nt: TGTGCCAGCAGCTGGTGGACTAGCGGGAGTAACACCGGGGAGCTGTTTTTT
cdr3_aa: CASSWWTSGSNTGELFF
j_call: TRBJ2-2
cdr3_length: 17
d_call: TRBD2
v_call: TRBV5-6
clone_size: NA

cdr3_nt: TGTGCCAGCAGCTTAGCGTTCTTAGCGAACTCCTACAATGAGCAGTTCTTC
cdr3_aa: CASSLAFLANSYNEQFF
j_call: TRBJ2-1
cdr3_length: 17
d_call: NA
v_call: TRBV7-2
clone_size: NA

cdr3_nt: TGCGCCAGCAGCCAAGATCTTACAGCACACTATGGCTACACCTTC
cdr3_aa: CASSQDLTAHYGYTF
j_call: TRBJ1-2
cdr3_length: 15
d_call: NA
v_call: TRBV4-3
clone_size: NA

cdr3_nt: TGTGCCAGCAGTCAACGGACTAGCGGGAGGGCCTTGGCGGGCGAGCAGTACTTC
cdr3_aa: CASSQRTSGRALAGEQYF
j_call: TRBJ2-7
cdr3_length: 18
d_call: TRBD2
v_call: TRBV27
clone_size: NA

cdr3_nt: TGTGCCAGTAGTATCGGTTGGGGGGGCCGGAACACTGAAGCTTTCTTT
cdr3_aa: CASSIGWGGRNTEAFF
j_call: TRBJ1-1
cdr3_length: 16
d_call: NA
v_call: TRBV19
clone_size: NA

cdr3_nt: TGTGCCAGTAGTATAGCCCCTCGCGGGAATAGCAATCAGCCCCAGCATTTT
cdr3_aa: CASSIAPRGNSNQPQHF
j_call: TRBJ1-5
cdr3_length: 17
d_call: NA
v_call: TRBV19
clone_size: NA

cdr3_nt: TGTGCCAGCTCACCAACCGGGACTATGGAGACCCAGTACTTC
cdr3_aa: CASSPTGTMETQYF
j_call: TRBJ2-5
cdr3_length: 14
d_call: TRBD2
v_call: TRBV18
clone_size: NA

cdr3_nt: TGTGCCAGCTGTCGGGACACTGAAGCTTTCTTT
cdr3_aa: CASCRDTEAFF
j_call: TRBJ1-1
cdr3_length: 11
d_call: NA
v_call: TRBV6-5
clone_size: NA

cdr3_nt: TGTGCCAGCAGTTTAGGACAGACAGATACGCAGTATTTT
cdr3_aa: CASSLGQTDTQYF
j_call: TRBJ2-3
cdr3_length: 13
d_call: NA
v_call: TRBV27
clone_size: once

cdr3_nt: TGTGCCTGGAGTGTAAAAGGGGGCAATGAAAAACTGTTTTTT
cdr3_aa: CAWSVKGGNEKLFF
j_call: TRBJ1-4
cdr3_length: 14
d_call: TRBD1
v_call: TRBV30
clone_size: few

cdr3_nt: TGTGCCATCAGGGGACAGTCGAACACCGGGGAGCTGTTTTTT
cdr3_aa: CAIRGQSNTGELFF
j_call: TRBJ2-2
cdr3_length: 14
d_call: TRBD1
v_call: TRBV10-3
clone_size: NA

cdr3_nt: TGTGCCAGCAGCGTAGGGGGACTAGCGGGGGCAGAGACCCAGTACTTC
cdr3_aa: CASSVGGLAGAETQYF
j_call: TRBJ2-5
cdr3_length: 16
d_call: TRBD2
v_call: TRBV9
clone_size: NA

cdr3_nt: TGCGCCAGCAGCCAAGGTCCTAGCGGGGGGGGACTCTCCTACGAGCAGTACTTC
cdr3_aa: CASSQGPSGGGLSYEQYF
j_call: TRBJ2-7
cdr3_length: 18
d_call: TRBD2
v_call: TRBV4-3
clone_size: NA

cdr3_nt: TGTGCCAGCAGTTATGCTAGCGGGAGTTACGAGCAGTACTTC
cdr3_aa: CASSYASGSYEQYF
j_call: TRBJ2-7
cdr3_length: 14
d_call: TRBD2
v_call: TRBV27
clone_size: NA

cdr3_nt: TGTGCCAGCAGCTTGTATGGCGGGGGTTACGATGAGCAGTTCTTC
cdr3_aa: CASSLYGGGYDEQFF
j_call: TRBJ2-1
cdr3_length: 15
d_call: TRBD2
v_call: TRBV5-6
clone_size: NA

cdr3_nt: TGCGCCAGCAGCTTGGTGCGGGGTGGAGGGTCACCCCTCCACTTT
cdr3_aa: CASSLVRGGGSPLHF
j_call: TRBJ1-6
cdr3_length: 15
d_call: NA
v_call: TRBV5-1
clone_size: NA

cdr3_nt: TGTGCCAGCGAGCCTAAGGGGCGGGACCTTAGCACCGGGGAGCTGTTTTTT
cdr3_aa: CASEPKGRDLSTGELFF
j_call: TRBJ2-2
cdr3_length: 17
d_call: NA
v_call: TRBV7-9
clone_size: NA

cdr3_nt: TGTGCCAGCAAGACTAGCGGGCCCCAAGAGACCCAGTACTTC
cdr3_aa: CASKTSGPQETQYF
j_call: TRBJ2-5
cdr3_length: 14
d_call: TRBD2
v_call: TRBV6-5
clone_size: NA

cdr3_nt: TGTGCCAGCAGCTTAGTTAGCGGGGGGGGTAATGAGCAGTTCTTC
cdr3_aa: CASSLVSGGGNEQFF
j_call: TRBJ2-1
cdr3_length: 15
d_call: TRBD2
v_call: TRBV7-9
clone_size: few

cdr3_nt: TGTGCCAGCAGCGCGGGACTAGCGGGGGGGGCTGGGGCCAACGTCCTGACTTTC
cdr3_aa: CASSAGLAGGAGANVLTF
j_call: TRBJ2-6
cdr3_length: 18
d_call: TRBD2
v_call: TRBV5-4
clone_size: NA

cdr3_nt: TGTGCTAGTGGTTACGACAGGAACACTGAAGCTTTCTTT
cdr3_aa: CASGYDRNTEAFF
j_call: TRBJ1-1
cdr3_length: 13
d_call: NA
v_call: TRBV12-5
clone_size: few

cdr3_nt: TGTGCCAGCAGCGTAGGACAAGATCAGCCCCAGCATTTT
cdr3_aa: CASSVGQDQPQHF
j_call: TRBJ1-5
cdr3_length: 13
d_call: NA
v_call: TRBV6-6
clone_size: NA

cdr3_nt: TGCGCCAGCAGCTTGTTCTCGGGGTCTGGAAACACCATATATTTT
cdr3_aa: CASSLFSGSGNTIYF
j_call: TRBJ1-3
cdr3_length: 15
d_call: NA
v_call: TRBV5-1
clone_size: once

cdr3_nt: TGTGCCAGCAGTGCCGACCGGGTCCGAGGAACTGAAGCTTTCTTT
cdr3_aa: CASSADRVRGTEAFF
j_call: TRBJ1-1
cdr3_length: 15
d_call: NA
v_call: TRBV27
clone_size: NA

cdr3_nt: TGTGCCAGCACGGGACAGGGGCATCAGCCCCAGCATTTT
cdr3_aa: CASTGQGHQPQHF
j_call: TRBJ1-5
cdr3_length: 13
d_call: TRBD1
v_call: TRBV6-6
clone_size: NA

cdr3_nt: TGTGCCAGCAGCTTTCTTGACCGGGGGTTCGACGAGCAGTACTTC
cdr3_aa: CASSFLDRGFDEQYF
j_call: TRBJ2-7
cdr3_length: 15
d_call: NA
v_call: TRBV7-9
clone_size: once

cdr3_nt: TGTGCCAGCAGTGTTTACAGGGGGTATAATTCACCCCTCCACTTT
cdr3_aa: CASSVYRGYNSPLHF
j_call: TRBJ1-6
cdr3_length: 15
d_call: TRBD1
v_call: TRBV28
clone_size: NA

cdr3_nt: TGTGCCTGGACCCTACCGAGGGGACAGCTTCTGAACACTGAAGCTTTCTTT
cdr3_aa: CAWTLPRGQLLNTEAFF
j_call: TRBJ1-1
cdr3_length: 17
d_call: TRBD1
v_call: TRBV30
clone_size: few

cdr3_nt: TGCGCCAGCAGCTTAGGCGGAATCTCTGGAAACACCATATATTTT
cdr3_aa: CASSLGGISGNTIYF
j_call: TRBJ1-3
cdr3_length: 15
d_call: NA
v_call: TRBV5-1
clone_size: NA

cdr3_nt: TGTGCCTGGAGCACAGGGATTCAAGAGACCCAGTACTTC
cdr3_aa: CAWSTGIQETQYF
j_call: TRBJ2-5
cdr3_length: 13
d_call: NA
v_call: TRBV30
clone_size: NA